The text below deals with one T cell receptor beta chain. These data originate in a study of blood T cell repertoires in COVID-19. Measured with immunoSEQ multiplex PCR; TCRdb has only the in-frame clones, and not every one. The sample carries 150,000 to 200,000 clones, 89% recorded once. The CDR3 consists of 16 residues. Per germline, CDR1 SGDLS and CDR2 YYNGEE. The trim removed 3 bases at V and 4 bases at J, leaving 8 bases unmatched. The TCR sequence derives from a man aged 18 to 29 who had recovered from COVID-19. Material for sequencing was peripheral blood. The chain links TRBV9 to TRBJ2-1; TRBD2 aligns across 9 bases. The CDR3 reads CASSAWAGGEYNEQFF. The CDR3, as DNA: TGTGCCAGCAGCGCCTGGGCGGGAGGGGAATACAATGAGCAGTTCTTC.